Presented here are 27 T cell receptor beta chains from one specimen sequenced in a study of cytomegalovirus exposure and HLA in healthy donors (dated by TCRdb to about 2017). The receptor library was made with the immunoSEQ multiplex PCR assay. For the multiplex PCR, a mixture combining 60 forward primers for TCR Vbeta segments and 13 reverse primers for TCR Jbeta segments was used. The clones in this table, taken by TCRdb from immuneACCESS, are in-frame only. Not every clone is retained; where verified, under half of the shortfall comes from an unresolved V gene, and the cause of the rest is unknown. In this sample the table shows 100,000 or so clones, approximately 73% of which occur a single time. Of the sample, more than 3% falls within the top ten clones. Material for sequencing was PBMCs. Source of these receptors: a woman between 50 and 59 years old in good health and CMV-seropositive.

The rearrangement joins TRBV6-5 to TRBJ2-5, with D possibly being TRBD2 (5 bases). The CDR3 extends over 15 amino acids. Germline CDR1 MNHEY, CDR2 SVGAGI. The V gene lost 0 bases and the J gene lost 5 bases, with 13 bases spanning the gap. CDR3 sequence: CASSYSTSGVETQYF. The CDR3 DNA reads as TGTGCCAGCAGTTACTCGACGTCCGGGGTTGAGACCCAGTACTTC.

V gene TRBV27 combines with J gene TRBJ2-2; 9 bases map to TRBD1. The V segment lost 5 bases and the J segment 3 bases; nucleotides outside the gene matches: 7. The CDR3 is 16 residues long. Germline V gives CDR1 MNHEY, CDR2 SMNVEV (reference sequence). The CDR3 loop reads CASSTNRGPHTGELFF. The CDR3 DNA is TGTGCCAGCAGTACTAACAGGGGGCCCCACACCGGGGAGCTGTTTTTT.

The rearrangement joins TRBV2 to TRBJ2-5; 7 nucleotides line up with TRBD2. Germline trimming cut 9 bases from V and 5 bases from J; bases unmatched to any gene: 24. Germline-derived CDR1 and CDR2 are SNHLY and FYNNEI. This CDR3 has 18 residues. The CDR3 loop reads CARQAEGLVSVGGETQYF. As DNA, the CDR3 is TGTGCCAGACAAGCGGAAGGACTAGTCTCAGTGGGGGGGGAGACCCAGTACTTC. The full variable domain, with the rest looked up from reference TRBV2 and TRBJ2-5, is EPEVTQTPSHQVTQMGQEVILRCVPISNHLYFYWYRQILGQKVEFLVSFYNNEISEKSEIFDDQFSVERPDGSNFTLKIRSTKLEDSAMYFCARQAEGLVSVGGETQYFGPGTRLLVL.

CDR3 amino acids: CASSGGQGWNTEAFF. CDR3 DNA: TGTGCCAGCAGTGGTGGTCAGGGTTGGAACACTGAAGCTTTCTTT. The chain uses TRBV2 and TRBJ1-1; D is possibly TRBD1 (5 bases). Between the trimmed V and J ends, which lost 4 bases and 1 base, there was a span of 13 bases. Germline V gene sequence: CDR1 SNHLY, CDR2 FYNNEI. The CDR3 is 15 amino acids.

This clone was found a few times. The chain joins TRBV2 to TRBJ1-2; D ambiguous. Per the germline V gene, CDR1 is SNHLY and CDR2 is FYNNEI. Trimming cost V 3 bases and J 8 bases, with 16 bases left between them. The CDR3 length is 14 residues. The CDR3 spells CASSEGRGRRGYTF. In DNA, the CDR3 is TGTGCCAGCAGTGAGGGTCGAGGGCGTCGAGGCTACACCTTC.

The rearrangement joins TRBV10-3 to TRBJ2-7; perhaps TRBD2 as D (6 bases). V was trimmed by 6 bases and J by 3 bases, leaving 12 bases between them. There are 13 residues in the CDR3. Germline loops: CDR1 ENHRY, CDR2 SYGVKD. CDR3 amino acids: CAIRRENFYEQYF. Here the CDR3 DNA reads TGTGCCATCAGACGGGAGAATTTCTACGAGCAGTACTTC.

The V and J genes are TRBV7-8 and TRBJ2-3, with 9 bases identical to TRBD2. The CDR3 is made up of 16 amino acids. Germline trimming cut 0 bases from V and 2 bases from J; bases unmatched to any gene: 3. From germline, CDR1 is SGHVS and CDR2 FQNEAQ. The CDR3 coding sequence is TGTGCCAGCAGCTTAGCGCGGGGGGGCTACACAGATACGCAGTATTTT. The encoded protein is CASSLARGGYTDTQYF.

The chain has TRBV2 and TRBJ1-3; 10 bases fit TRBD1. The CDR3 length is 18 residues. V shed 6 bases, J shed 2 bases, and the junction held 13 bases outside the gene matches. Germline values: CDR1 SNHLY, CDR2 FYNNEI. CDR3 loop: CASRGQGSILSTGNTIYF. The CDR3 DNA is TGTGCCAGCAGGGGACAGGGGTCTATCCTCTCTACTGGAAACACCATATATTTT.

J is TRBJ2-1 and V is TRBV11-1, with TRBD2 matching 7 bases. This CDR3 has 15 residues. The trim removed 3 bases at V and 0 bases at J, leaving 2 bases unmatched. Per germline, CDR1 SGHAT and CDR2 FQDESV (reference sequence). CDR3 bases: TGTGCCAGCAGCTTGGGAGGGAGCTCCTACAATGAGCAGTTCTTC. As protein: CASSLGGSSYNEQFF.

The CDR3 here is CASSLGITGQATQETQYF. As DNA, the CDR3 is TGTGCCAGCAGCTTAGGGATTACGGGACAGGCGACGCAAGAGACCCAGTACTTC. This rearrangement joins TRBV7-9 to TRBJ2-5, with TRBD1 matching over 8 bases. The length of the CDR3 is 18 residues. Germline lookup yields CDR1 SEHNR and CDR2 FQNEAQ (reference sequence). V dropped 1 base and J dropped 2; count of bases not matched to a gene: 12.

This sequence joins TRBV5-5 and TRBJ2-7; 7 nucleotides match TRBD1. V lost 1 base and J lost 3; bases outside the gene matches: 1. The germline gives CDR1 SGHKS, CDR2 YYEKEE (reference sequence). The CDR3 is 13 residues long. The CDR3 bases are TGTGCCAGCAGCTTGAGGGACAGCTACGAGCAGTACTTC. Translation: CASSLRDSYEQYF. The full variable domain, with the rest looked up from reference TRBV5-5 and TRBJ2-7, is DAGVTQSPTHLIKTRGQQVTLRCSPISGHKSVSWYQQVLGQGPQFIFQYYEKEERGRGNFPDRFSARQFPNYSSELNVNALLLGDSALYLCASSLRDSYEQYFGPGTRLTVT.

This clone occurred a few times. This sequence joins TRBV11-3 and TRBJ2-1; possibly TRBD2 for D (6 bases). Trimming left V 3 bases short and J 3 bases short, with 12 bases between. The CDR3 is 15 residues long. The germline CDR1 and CDR2 sequences are SGHNT and YENEEA. This CDR3 is CASSFGGSLYNEQFF. CDR3 sequence (DNA): TGTGCCAGCAGCTTTGGGGGGTCCCTCTACAATGAGCAGTTCTTC. Looking up the rest from reference TRBV11-3 and TRBJ2-1 gives the full variable domain: EAGVVQSPRYKIIEKKQPVAFWCNPISGHNTLYWYLQNLGQGPELLIRYENEEAVDDSQLPKDRFSAERLKGVDSTLKIQPAELGDSAVYLCASSFGGSLYNEQFFGPGTRLTVL.

This chain connects TRBV4-2 to TRBJ2-2; a weak D match, TRBD1 (5 bases). V gave up 0 bases and J gave up 1 base, with 9 bases separating them. CDR3 length: 16 residues. Germline V gene lookup returns CDR1 LGHNA and CDR2 YNFKEQ. The CDR3 region has the DNA TGTGCCAGCAGCCAAGAGGACACTAAGAACACCGGGGAGCTGTTTTTT. Amino acid sequence: CASSQEDTKNTGELFF.

This clone was detected a few times. This CDR3 is CASSQGSVYGYTF. CDR3 coding DNA: TGTGCCAGCAGTCAGGGCAGCGTCTATGGCTACACCTTC. The chain carries TRBV25-1 and TRBJ1-2; D is possibly TRBD1 (5 bases). The V end lost 5 bases, the J end lost 4 bases, and 11 bases lay between the germline ends. Germline V lookup: CDR1 MGHDK, CDR2 SYGVNS. The CDR3 is made up of 13 amino acids.

The chain combines TRBV7-3 with TRBJ1-1; no reliable D call. Between the trimmed V and J ends, which lost 0 bases and 8 bases, there was a span of 10 bases. This CDR3 has 13 residues. CDR1 and CDR2 from the germline V gene are SGHTA and FQGTGA. The CDR3 loop is CASSLTTKAEAFF. The CDR3 nucleotides read TGTGCCAGCAGCTTAACAACTAAGGCGGAAGCTTTCTTT. The full variable domain, its missing parts supplied by reference TRBV7-3 and TRBJ1-1, is GAGVSQTPSNKVTEKGKYVELRCDPISGHTALYWYRQSLGQGPEFLIYFQGTGAADDSGLPNDRFFAVRPEGSVSTLKIQRTERGDSAVYLCASSLTTKAEAFFGQGTRLTVV.

This chain links TRBV6-1 with TRBJ1-5; 9 bases are shared with TRBD1. V gave up 8 bases and J gave up 0 bases; unmatched junction bases: 2. The CDR3 loop spans 14 amino acids. Germline V gene sequence: CDR1 MNHNS, CDR2 SASEGT. In DNA, the CDR3 is TGTGCCAGCGGGGGACAGGGTAGCAATCAGCCCCAGCATTTT. It translates to CASGGQGSNQPQHF.

A note on this clone: One end of the junction varies from germline; a read error may be responsible. The chain links TRBV9 to TRBJ1-1; D might be TRBD1 (5 bases). The germline gives CDR1 SGDLS, CDR2 YYNGEE. This CDR3 spans 15 amino acids. CDR3 in amino acids: CASRVDGGSGTEAFF. In DNA, the CDR3 is TGTGCCAGCAGAGTAGACGGGGGGTCAGGCACTGAAGCTTTCTTT.

The chain has TRBV5-1 and TRBJ1-1; D is possibly TRBD1 (6 bases). Trimming removed 0 bases from V and 1 base from J, with 10 bases in between. CDR3 length: 15 residues. Germline V gives CDR1 SGHRS, CDR2 YFSETQ. CDR3 protein: CASSLVVQGNTEAFF. In DNA, the CDR3 is TGCGCCAGCAGCTTGGTAGTACAGGGGAACACTGAAGCTTTCTTT. Complete variable domain (other parts from reference TRBV5-1 and TRBJ1-1): KAGVTQTPRYLIKTRGQQVTLSCSPISGHRSVSWYQQTPGQGLQFLFEYFSETQRNKGNFPGRFSGRQFSNSRSEMNVSTLELGDSALYLCASSLVVQGNTEAFFGQGTRLTVV.

The rearrangement joins TRBV19 to TRBJ1-3; D not certain. From germline, CDR1 is LNHDA and CDR2 SQIVND (reference sequence). The CDR3 runs 14 residues. V lost 5 bases and J 0 bases, leaving 8 bases between the germline ends. The CDR3, as DNA: TGTGCCAGTAGTTTACAGTCCTCTGGAAACACCATATATTTT. This gives the protein CASSLQSSGNTIYF.

The V gene is TRBV11-3, the J gene TRBJ2-7, with D possibly being TRBD2 (7 bases). V lost 5 bases, J lost 4 bases, and 12 bases lay in between. The CDR3 extends over 13 amino acids. Germline-derived CDR1 and CDR2 are SGHNT and YENEEA. CDR3 DNA: TGTGCCAGCAGCCTCAGGGGAGGGTACGAGCAGTACTTC. Protein: CASSLRGGYEQYF.

The chain combines TRBV27 with TRBJ2-5; 9 positions match TRBD2. The CDR3 is 14 amino acids. The J segment lost 5 bases and the V segment lost 8 bases, leaving 9 bases of the junction unmatched. Looked up from germline, CDR1 is MNHEY and CDR2 is SMNVEV (reference sequence). This CDR3 is CASALLAGGETQYF. CDR3 sequence (DNA): TGTGCCAGCGCCCTACTAGCGGGCGGGGAGACCCAGTACTTC.

CDR3 residues: CASSELGLAGGRDTQYF. CDR3 bases: TGTGCCAGCAGTGAATTGGGCCTAGCGGGAGGCCGGGATACGCAGTATTTT. This chain joins TRBV25-1 and TRBJ2-3; TRBD2 aligns across 11 bases. CDR1 is MGHDK, CDR2 SYGVNS, per germline. The CDR3 extends over 17 amino acids. After removal of 1 base from V and 6 bases from J, the junction contained 9 bases not matched to a gene.

The chain carries TRBV6-1 and TRBJ1-5; 9 positions match TRBD1. Germline-derived CDR1 and CDR2 are MNHNS and SASEGT. Germline trimming cut 7 bases from V and 7 bases from J; bases unmatched to any gene: 8. This CDR3 contains 14 residues. This CDR3 reads CASNPQGAGQPQHF. CDR3 DNA: TGTGCCAGCAACCCACAGGGGGCTGGGCAGCCCCAGCATTTT.

This clone was found a few times. The chain links TRBV7-9 to TRBJ2-5, with a weak D call TRBD2 (5 bases). The CDR3 loop spans 13 amino acids. Per germline, CDR1 SEHNR and CDR2 FQNEAQ (reference sequence). Trimming took off 1 base at V and 3 bases at J, with 6 bases between the two ends. In DNA, the CDR3 is TGTGCCAGCAGCTTAGACGGGAAAGAGACCCAGTACTTC. Amino acid sequence: CASSLDGKETQYF. Based on the CDR3 plus reference TRBV7-9 and TRBJ2-5, the full variable domain is DTGVSQNPRHKITKRGQNVTFRCDPISEHNRLYWYRQTLGQGPEFLTYFQNEAQLEKSRLLSDRFSAERPKGSFSTLEIQRTEQGDSAMYLCASSLDGKETQYFGPGTRLLVL.

The rearrangement links TRBV28 to TRBJ1-2, with D possibly matching TRBD1 (6 bases). The V and J ends lost 5 bases and 12 bases respectively, with 25 bases between them. CDR1 is MDHEN, CDR2 SYDVKM, per germline. This CDR3 comprises 15 residues. The CDR3 loop is CASSLGDLGAGGNTF. The CDR3 bases are TGTGCCAGCAGTCTCGGTGACTTGGGGGCGGGGGGCAACACCTTC.

This clone is a singleton in its sample. The chain couples TRBV15 to TRBJ2-1; no clear D. CDR1 is LNHNV and CDR2 is YYDKDF in the germline V gene (reference sequence). The CDR3 sequence is 14 residues long. V dropped 0 bases and J dropped 9 bases, with 12 bases sitting between them. CDR3 sequence: CATSRDLNSGEQFF. CDR3 sequence (DNA): TGTGCCACCAGCAGAGATCTAAATTCGGGTGAGCAGTTCTTC.

V gene TRBV5-1 combines with J gene TRBJ2-2; D ambiguous. The V gene lost 7 bases and the J gene lost 8 bases, with 9 bases spanning the gap. This CDR3 has 11 amino acids. Germline CDR1 is SGHRS and CDR2 is YFSETQ. CDR3 sequence: CASSSVGELFF. As DNA, the CDR3 is TGCGCCAGCTCATCGGTTGGGGAGCTGTTTTTT.